This T cell receptor (beta chain) was profiled in a study of shared clonotypes between healthy human individuals. TCRdb's copy holds only in-frame clones and misses some; the assay was immunoSEQ multiplex PCR. Of some 240,000 clones in the sample, 60% to 70% were seen once. The CDR3 runs 15 residues. Germline V CDR1 and CDR2: MDHEN, SYDVKM. Losses at the gene ends were 5 bases for V and 0 bases for J; bases not matched to a gene: 7. Sequencing used memory CD4+ T cells sorted from blood. As to subset: CD45RA-negative fraction. This chain uses TRBV28 with TRBJ2-7; 7 bases match TRBD2. This TCR was recovered from a man aged 25-45 years in good health. CDR3 nucleotides: TGTGCCAGCAGTACATCCGGGACTACCTCCTACGAGCAGTACTTC. Protein: CASSTSGTTSYEQYF. Full variable domain (missing parts from reference TRBV28 and TRBJ2-7): DVKVTQSSRYLVKRTGEKVFLECVQDMDHENMFWYRQDPGLGLRLIYFSYDVKMKEKGDIPEGYSVSREKKERFSLILESASTNQTSMYLCASSTSGTTSYEQYFGPGTRLTVT.